This is a list of T cell receptor beta chains from one sample in a study of T cells after yellow fever vaccination. Via MiXCR, TCRdb re-called the 5' RACE reads, giving one row per CDR3 protein. This sample has 450,000 to 650,000 distinct CDR3 sequences, with 21% found just once. The sample was PBMCs, taken roughly 20 days after the first yellow fever vaccination. All receptors derive from a man between 18 and 29 years old who received the YFV17D yellow fever vaccine. Both conserved end residues are part of each CDR3. The D gene is left open where the match is weak. Where a row states a size, it is once, few, many or the class of an expanded clone; other rows omit it.

few	TRBV7-2	TRBD1	TRBJ2-1	12	CASSEQGNEQFF	TGTGCCAGCAGCGAACAGGGGAATGAGCAGTTCTTC
few	TRBV10-3	TRBD1	TRBJ2-3	14	CAINTGTGADTQYF	TGTGCCATCAATACCGGGACAGGGGCAGATACGCAGTATTTT
few	TRBV20-1	.	TRBJ1-1	13	CSACPGFGTEAFF	TGCAGTGCTTGTCCTGGGTTTGGGACTGAAGCTTTCTTT
few	TRBV5-1	.	TRBJ2-2	15	CASSLGQSYTGELFF	TGCGCCAGCAGCTTGGGACAGAGTTACACCGGGGAGCTGTTTTTT
once	TRBV2	.	TRBJ1-3	12	CASSGFRNTIYF	TGTGCCAGCAGTGGGTTCCGGAACACCATATATTTT
.	TRBV10-3	.	TRBJ2-6	14	CATESGSGANVLTF	TGTGCCACCGAGTCCGGGTCTGGGGCCAACGTCCTGACTTTC
few	TRBV21-1	.	TRBJ1-2	14	CASSKGRTPYGYTF	TGTGCCAGCAGCAAAGGCCGGACTCCATATGGCTACACCTTC
.	TRBV20-1	TRBD2	TRBJ2-7	14	CSALTSVASYEQYF	TGCAGTGCTTTGACTAGCGTGGCCTCCTACGAGCAGTACTTC
.	TRBV3-1	.	TRBJ1-2	15	CASSQDPPETTGYTF	TGTGCCAGCAGCCAAGATCCTCCCGAGACAACGGGCTACACCTTC
once	TRBV5-6	.	TRBJ1-5	13	CASSLVQGQPQHF	TGTGCCAGCAGCTTGGTTCAGGGACAGCCCCAGCATTTT
.	TRBV7-2	.	TRBJ2-7	15	CASRVGGTLSYEQYF	TGTGCCAGCAGGGTCGGGGGAACCCTCTCCTACGAGCAGTACTTC
few	TRBV7-8	.	TRBJ1-1	11	CASSLYREAFF	TGTGCCAGCAGCTTATACAGGGAAGCTTTCTTT
few	TRBV7-3	.	TRBJ2-3	13	CASSAHKTDTQYF	TGTGCCAGCAGCGCCCACAAGACAGATACGCAGTATTTT
few	TRBV7-3	TRBD1	TRBJ2-5	17	CASSLTGLSGGRETQYF	TGTGCCAGCAGCTTAACTGGGTTGTCAGGGGGTAGGGAGACCCAGTACTTC
few	TRBV18	TRBD1	TRBJ1-1	15	CASSPQGAPNTEAFF	TGTGCCAGCTCACCACAGGGGGCACCGAACACTGAAGCTTTCTTT
.	TRBV10-1	TRBD2	TRBJ2-3	15	CASSDQRGVTDTQYF	TGCGCCAGCAGTGACCAGCGGGGGGTCACAGATACGCAGTATTTT
few	TRBV27	.	TRBJ2-6	20	CASSTPLMGPNRSGANVLTF	TGTGCCAGCAGTACGCCTTTGATGGGCCCAAATCGCTCTGGGGCCAACGTCCTGACTTTC
many	TRBV30	.	TRBJ2-4	14	CAWWAGRGLHIQYF	TGTGCCTGGTGGGCAGGGAGGGGGTTACACATTCAGTACTTC
.	TRBV14	TRBD2	TRBJ2-3	20	CASSQDLRLAGRPIADTQYF	TGTGCCAGCAGCCAAGATCTTCGACTAGCGGGACGGCCGATAGCAGATACGCAGTATTTT
few	TRBV5-1	.	TRBJ2-5	13	CASSRTPQETQYF	TGCGCCAGCAGCCGCACTCCCCAAGAGACCCAGTACTTC
few	TRBV6-5	TRBD2	TRBJ2-1	18	CASSYAVAGGLSVHEQFF	TGTGCCAGCAGTTACGCGGTAGCGGGGGGCCTATCCGTCCATGAGCAGTTCTTC
.	TRBV18	.	TRBJ2-3	18	CASSPFGTLLAVPDTQYF	TGTGCCAGCTCACCCTTCGGGACACTTCTGGCCGTTCCTGATACGCAGTATTTT
few	TRBV6-2/TRBV6-3	.	TRBJ2-3	14	CASTDTGTGDTQYF	TGTGCCAGCACCGACACGGGGACCGGGGATACGCAGTATTTT
few	TRBV4-3	TRBD1	TRBJ1-6	15	CASSQVRDSYSPLHF	TGCGCCAGCAGCCAGGTCCGGGACAGCTATTCACCCCTCCACTTT
few	TRBV25-1	.	TRBJ2-3	15	CASSEYDPTRDTQYF	TGTGCCAGCAGTGAATACGATCCAACACGGGATACGCAGTATTTT
few	TRBV4-2	TRBD1	TRBJ1-2	17	CASSQEGQARDYYGYTF	TGTGCCAGCAGCCAAGAGGGACAGGCCCGTGACTACTATGGCTACACCTTC
.	TRBV9	TRBD1	TRBJ2-3	14	CASSATGFGDTQYF	TGTGCCAGCAGCGCGACAGGGTTTGGTGATACGCAGTATTTT
few	TRBV7-9	TRBD1	TRBJ2-2	14	CASSFNRGTGELFF	TGTGCCAGCAGCTTCAACAGGGGGACCGGGGAGCTGTTTTTT
few	TRBV4-1	.	TRBJ1-2	14	CASSPGAGNYGYTF	TGCGCCAGCAGCCCCGGGGCCGGAAACTATGGCTACACCTTC
many	TRBV6-2/TRBV6-3	TRBD2	TRBJ2-1	17	CASSYSPPGGIYNEQFF	TGTGCCAGCAGTTACTCCCCCCCCGGGGGGATCTACAATGAGCAGTTCTTC
.	TRBV4-3	TRBD1	TRBJ2-1	16	CASSQGDRVDDNEQFF	TGCGCCAGCAGCCAAGGGGACAGGGTAGATGACAATGAGCAGTTCTTC
few	TRBV5-1	.	TRBJ2-7	14	CASSSRGFGHEQYF	TGCGCCAGCAGCTCCAGGGGATTCGGACACGAGCAGTACTTC
.	TRBV27	.	TRBJ2-1	14	CASSRSGIINEQFF	TGTGCCAGCAGTCGGTCAGGGATTATAAATGAGCAGTTCTTC
few	TRBV12-3/TRBV12-4	TRBD1	TRBJ1-1	13	CASSLGTGYLAFF	TGTGCCAGCAGTCTCGGGACAGGGTACTTAGCTTTCTTT
few	TRBV18	.	TRBJ1-6	15	CASSTATGMDSPLHF	TGTGCCAGCTCAACCGCTACAGGGATGGATTCACCCCTCCACTTT
few	TRBV6-5	.	TRBJ1-2	14	CASSYSWPGNGYTF	TGTGCCAGCAGTTACTCTTGGCCGGGGAACGGCTACACCTTC
.	TRBV30	.	TRBJ1-2	16	CAWSILDGGLGHGYTF	TGTGCCTGGAGTATCCTGGACGGTGGTTTGGGTCATGGCTACACCTTC
.	TRBV12-3/TRBV12-4	TRBD2	TRBJ2-3	15	CASSPGTTALDTQYF	TGTGCCAGCAGTCCCGGGACTACCGCCCTGGATACGCAGTATTTT
few	TRBV12-3/TRBV12-4	.	TRBJ2-5	12	CASSWWGSTQYF	TGTGCCAGCAGTTGGTGGGGGTCGACCCAGTACTTC
.	TRBV29-1	.	TRBJ1-5	12	CSAGSGNQPQHF	TGCAGCGCAGGTTCGGGCAATCAGCCCCAGCATTTT
few	TRBV7-9	TRBD1	TRBJ2-7	15	CASSLAGQGRDEQYF	TGTGCCAGCAGCTTAGCCGGACAGGGGAGGGACGAGCAGTACTTC
few	TRBV2	TRBD2	TRBJ2-1	16	CASTGIGTSGNNEQFF	TGTGCCAGCACTGGTATCGGGACTAGCGGCAACAATGAGCAGTTCTTC
.	TRBV6-5	TRBD1	TRBJ2-2	17	CASSYLPGGAGTGELFF	TGTGCCAGCAGTTACCTTCCAGGGGGCGCCGGCACCGGGGAGCTGTTTTTT
few	TRBV7-8	.	TRBJ1-6	15	CASSSSGVYNSPLHF	TGTGCCAGCAGCTCGTCCGGCGTCTATAATTCACCCCTCCACTTT
few	TRBV7-3	TRBD2	TRBJ2-7	15	CASSLFSGGAYEQYF	TGTGCCAGCAGCTTATTTAGCGGGGGGGCTTACGAGCAGTACTTC
few	TRBV5-1	TRBD1	TRBJ2-1	16	CASSPGWTGTYNEQFF	TGCGCCAGCAGCCCGGGGTGGACAGGGACCTACAATGAGCAGTTCTTC
.	TRBV7-3	.	TRBJ2-3	15	CASRDNTGRPDTQYF	TGTGCCAGCAGGGACAATACAGGGAGGCCAGATACGCAGTATTTT
.	TRBV11-1	TRBD1	TRBJ1-5	18	CASSLVVRKGQGGQPQHF	TGTGCCAGCAGCTTAGTGGTCCGAAAGGGACAGGGAGGACAGCCCCAGCATTTT
.	TRBV30	.	TRBJ2-3	15	CAWSLLDLLTDTQYF	TGTGCCTGGAGTTTACTGGACTTACTCACAGATACGCAGTATTTT
.	TRBV5-1	TRBD2	TRBJ2-1	18	CASRGLAGGQEGYNEQFF	TGCGCCAGCAGAGGACTAGCGGGGGGGCAGGAAGGGTACAATGAGCAGTTCTTC